Listed here are 10 T cell receptor beta chains from one sample, sequenced in a study of T cell responses to AZD1222 COVID-19 vaccine. Clones were read by immunoSEQ multiplex PCR, and TCRdb kept only the in-frame ones, dropping some. The data contain around 140,000 clones, approximately 90% of them singletons. Specimen: peripheral blood, collected on day 0 of AZD1222 vaccination. These TCRs come from an adult in good health.

This chain joins TRBV28 and TRBJ2-1, with 8 bases fitting TRBD2. The junction had 11 bases not matched to a gene; V was cut back by 5 bases and J by 2 bases. Germline V CDR1 and CDR2: MDHEN, SYDVKM. There are 17 residues in the CDR3. CDR3 in DNA: TGTGCCAGCAGTCCAGTTCGTTTAGCGGGACCCTACAATGAGCAGTTCTTC. It translates to CASSPVRLAGPYNEQFF.

This clone was counted once. The chain recombines TRBV21-1 with TRBJ1-3. TRBV21-1 is given as a pseudogene. The CDR3 is 16 residues long. The CDR3 protein is CASSKWGSSSGNTIYF. The CDR3 DNA follows: TGTGCCAGCAGCAAATGGGGGAGCAGCTCTGGAAACACCATATATTTT.

This clone has just a few counts. This chain connects TRBV5-1 to TRBJ2-7, with D possibly TRBD1 on 6 matching bases. The CDR3 spans 15 residues. Trimming removed 0 bases at V and 3 bases at J, with 13 bases between. Germline-derived CDR1 and CDR2 are SGHRS and YFSETQ. This CDR3 reads CASSLGQGSFYEQYF. The DNA of the CDR3 is TGCGCCAGCAGCTTGGGTCAGGGGTCCTTCTACGAGCAGTACTTC.

J is TRBJ1-2 and V is TRBV29-1; tentatively, D is TRBD1 (5 bases). Germline CDR1 reads SQVTM; CDR2 reads ANQGSEA. The CDR3 runs to 13 residues. Trimming removed 7 bases at V and 2 bases at J, with 14 bases between. For the CDR3, the DNA is TGCAGCGCAAGAACAGGAGCCAACTATGGCTACACCTTC. It yields the protein CSARTGANYGYTF.

CDR3 coding DNA: TGTGCCAGCAGCTTCGGGACCCAGGGGAACGAGCAGTACTTC. Protein: CASSFGTQGNEQYF. This rearrangement joins TRBV7-9 to TRBJ2-7, with D possibly TRBD1 on 6 matching bases. Germline assignment: CDR1 SEHNR and CDR2 FQNEAQ (reference sequence). This CDR3 contains 14 residues. Between the trimmed V and J ends, which lost 3 bases and 5 bases, there was a span of 14 bases.

This clone was detected only once. The rearrangement uses TRBV28 and TRBJ1-5; the D gene is possibly TRBD1 (6 bases). V was trimmed by 7 bases and J by 6 bases, leaving 13 bases between them. CDR1 and CDR2 from the germline V gene are MDHEN and SYDVKM. There are 13 residues in the CDR3. CDR3 region: CASITQGFQPQHF. Written as DNA, the CDR3 is TGTGCCAGCATTACCCAGGGGTTTCAGCCCCAGCATTTT.

CDR3 sequence (DNA): TGTGCCAGCAGCCGGCTAGAGGGGCCCTACAATGAGCAGTTCTTC. Its protein is CASSRLEGPYNEQFF. The V gene is TRBV28, the J gene TRBJ2-1, with D perhaps given as TRBD1 or TRBD2 (5 bases each). The CDR3 loop spans 15 amino acids. V lost 6 bases to trimming and J lost 2 bases, with 14 bases between them. Germline values: CDR1 MDHEN, CDR2 SYDVKM.

CDR3 amino acids: CASSPDLGVSNQPQHF. As DNA, the CDR3 is TGTGCCAGCAGCCCGGACCTAGGGGTTAGCAATCAGCCCCAGCATTTT. The gene calls are TRBV28 and TRBJ1-5; D is possibly TRBD1 (5 bases). The V end lost 6 bases, the J end lost 0 bases, and 15 bases lay between the germline ends. Germline V gene data show CDR1 as MDHEN and CDR2 as SYDVKM. The CDR3 length is 16 residues.

This chain links TRBV6-5 with TRBJ1-5; D not certain. Per germline, CDR1 MNHEY and CDR2 SVGAGI. With 6 bases removed from V and 0 bases from J, the gap between germline ends came to 3 bases. CDR3 length equals 12 residues. Here the CDR3 reads CASRDSNQPQHF. CDR3 bases: TGTGCCAGCAGGGATAGCAATCAGCCCCAGCATTTT.

There are a few counts of this clone. The chain employs TRBV5-1 and TRBJ2-5; tentatively, D is TRBD1 (5 bases). Germline V lookup: CDR1 SGHRS, CDR2 YFSETQ. V lost 0 bases to trimming and J lost 4 bases, with 10 bases between them. CDR3 length: 14 amino acids. The DNA of the CDR3 is TGCGCCAGCAGCTTGGCGGATCAGGGAGAGACCCAGTACTTC. Translation: CASSLADQGETQYF.